One sample yielded the 30 T cell receptor beta chains listed below, sequenced in a study of human T cells and chemical hapten exposure. TCRdb ran MiXCR on the RACE reads and lists one entry per CDR3 protein. The data hold 300,000 to 450,000 distinct CDR3 sequences, with about 5.1% observed a single time. Time point in this sample: pre-sensitization, week 0. The treatment was: therapeutic diphenylcyclopropenone sensitization with weekly scalp DPC. This material consisted of whole blood, taken in connection with sensitization to the hapten diphenylcyclopropenone (DPC). The receptors stem from a woman aged 50 to 60 with alopecia areata. Some clones in this sample may be carry-over from other donors' samples.

The table lists this clonotype with many counts. The rearrangement links TRBV29-1 to TRBJ2-5, with D unclear. The V end was cut by 4 bases, the J end by 1 base, with 7 bases between. Germline V lookup: CDR1 SQVTM, CDR2 ANQGSEA. The CDR3 is 12 amino acids. CDR3 amino acids: CSVAQSQETQYF. DNA of the CDR3: TGCAGCGTTGCACAGTCCCAAGAGACCCAGTACTTC. Full variable domain (remainder filled in from reference TRBV29-1 and TRBJ2-5): SAVISQKPSRDICQRGTSLTIQCQVDSQVTMMFWYRQQPGQSLTLIATANQGSEATYESGFVIDKFPISRPNLTFSTLTVSNMSPEDSSIYLCSVAQSQETQYFGPGTRLLVL.

This clonotype was counted a few times. The rearrangement joins TRBV27 to TRBJ1-5; D might be TRBD1 (5 bases). Trimming stripped 2 bases from V and 7 bases from J, with 12 bases between. Germline CDR1 is MNHEY and CDR2 is SMNVEV (reference sequence). The CDR3 loop spans 14 amino acids. The CDR3 sequence: CASSLSRDGQPQHF. CDR3 DNA: TGTGCCAGCAGTTTAAGCAGGGACGGACAGCCCCAGCATTTT.

There are many counts of this clonotype. V and J are TRBV28 and TRBJ1-5; 8 bases are a match to TRBD1. The CDR3 is made up of 15 amino acids. V was clipped by 5 bases and J by 3 bases; unmatched bases: 6. Germline CDR1 reads MDHEN; CDR2 reads SYDVKM. The CDR3 spells CASSLRDRLNQPQHF. CDR3 nucleotides: TGTGCCAGCAGTCTCCGGGACAGGCTCAATCAGCCCCAGCATTTT.

V is TRBV12-3 or TRBV12-4 and J is TRBJ1-2; D may be TRBD1 (5 bases). The CDR3 has 17 amino acids. Trimming took off 4 bases at V and 3 bases at J, with 21 bases between the two ends. The CDR3 here is CASSSRRGLMGHYGYTF. The CDR3 bases are TGTGCCAGCAGTTCCCGGCGAGGGCTTATGGGACACTATGGCTACACCTTC.

In this sample, this clonotype turned up many times. V usage is TRBV6-2 or TRBV6-3 and J usage is TRBJ1-1; D possibly corresponds to TRBD1 (6 bases). Between the trimmed V and J ends, which lost 5 bases and 8 bases, there was a span of 12 bases. CDR1 and CDR2 from the germline V gene are MNHEY and SVGEGT. This CDR3 contains 12 residues. The CDR3 protein is CASSMPGTEAFF. The DNA of the CDR3 is TGTGCCAGCAGTATGCCTGGGACAGAAGCTTTCTTT.

The V gene is TRBV7-8, the J gene TRBJ2-5; D is unclear. Deletions cut 5 bases from V and 4 bases from J, with 11 bases between. The germline CDR1 and CDR2 sequences are SGHVS and FQNEAQ. The CDR3 has 13 amino acids. CDR3 in amino acids: CASSPRAPETQYF. CDR3 nucleotide sequence: TGTGCCAGCAGCCCCCGGGCACCAGAGACCCAGTACTTC.

This clonotype was seen repeatedly, ten times or more. The chain carries TRBV30 and TRBJ2-1, with TRBD2 identical over 13 bases. There are 15 residues in the CDR3. CDR1 is GTSNPN, CDR2 SVGIG, per germline (reference sequence). J was trimmed by 9 bases and V by 5 bases; bases with no gene match: 10. The CDR3 DNA reads TGTGCCTGGTCCTCTGGACTAGCGGGGGTCGGTGAGCAGTTCTTC. This translates into CAWSSGLAGVGEQFF.

Many counts were recorded for this clonotype. V is TRBV11-2 and J is TRBJ1-1; TRBD1 matches at 7 bases. CDR1 and CDR2 (germline): SGHAT, FQNNGV. CDR3 length equals 15 residues. V lost 4 bases, J lost 5 bases, and 10 bases stayed unmatched. CDR3 DNA: TGTGCCAGCAGCTCTGTTCAGGGGGAGCGAACTGAAGCTTTCTTT. This sequence encodes CASSSVQGERTEAFF.

This clonotype occurred many times. V usage is TRBV3-1 and J usage is TRBJ2-2, with 7 positions matching TRBD2. This CDR3 contains 18 residues. Germline loops: CDR1 LGHDT, CDR2 YNNKEL (reference sequence). V was pared by 4 bases and J by 5 bases, with 16 bases of the junction left unmatched. The CDR3 nucleotides read TGTGCCAGCAGCCGCCAAATCCCGGGGACTATAACTACCGGGGAGCTGTTTTTT. Translated: CASSRQIPGTITTGELFF.

This clonotype occurred many times. The V call is TRBV18, the J call TRBJ2-1; perhaps TRBD2 as D (7 bases). This CDR3 is 16 amino acids long. Germline CDR1 reads KGHSH; CDR2 reads LQKENI. Between the trimmed V and J ends, which lost 5 bases and 2 bases, there was a span of 16 bases. The CDR3, as DNA: TGTGCCAGCTCAGCACAGGGAGGGAGCACCTACAATGAGCAGTTCTTC. Translation gives CASSAQGGSTYNEQFF.

In its sample, this clonotype was seen many times. This chain joins TRBV7-2 and TRBJ2-4; no clear D. V lost 1 base to trimming and J lost 0 bases, with 7 bases between them. Germline V CDR1 and CDR2: SGHTA, FQGNSA. The CDR3 is made up of 15 amino acids. The CDR3 spells CASSLVVLAKNIQYF. The DNA for the CDR3 is TGTGCCAGCAGCTTAGTCGTCCTAGCCAAAAACATTCAGTACTTC.

This clonotype was seen many times. The junction shows a germline mismatch at one end, possibly a read error. This chain connects TRBV7-2 to TRBJ2-3; D may be TRBD2 (6 bases). This CDR3 has 12 amino acids. The germline gives CDR1 SGHTA, CDR2 FQGNSA. This CDR3 is CASSLAEGPRDF. The DNA of the CDR3 is TGTGCCAGCAGCTTAGCGGAGGGTCCCAGGGATTTT.

This clonotype has ten or more counts. The CDR3 is CSVEVRRGQYF. CDR3 coding DNA: TGCAGCGTTGAAGTCCGGAGGGGGCAGTACTTC. The chain carries TRBV29-1 and TRBJ2-7; D is possibly TRBD2 (6 bases). Germline V lookup: CDR1 SQVTM, CDR2 ANQGSEA. V was shortened by 1 base and J by 9 bases, with 10 bases between the two germline ends. The CDR3 sequence is 11 residues long.

This clonotype was counted only a few times. V gene TRBV4-2 combines with J gene TRBJ1-6; the D gene is possibly TRBD1 (6 bases). The CDR3 runs to 14 residues. Trimming removed 4 bases from V and 7 bases from J, with 11 bases in between. Per the germline V gene, CDR1 is LGHNA and CDR2 is YNFKEQ. The CDR3 bases are TGTGCCAGCAGCCCGGGAGGGGGAAATTCACCCCTCCACTTT. This encodes CASSPGGGNSPLHF.

This clonotype occurred a few times. V gene TRBV2 combines with J gene TRBJ1-3, with D possibly being TRBD1 (5 bases). The CDR3 spans 15 residues. CDR1 is SNHLY, CDR2 FYNNEI, per germline. The germline V and J ends were trimmed by 6 bases and 8 bases, with 20 bases remaining between them. The CDR3 reads CASSAWVDSADTIYF. The DNA for the CDR3 is TGTGCCAGCAGCGCCTGGGTCGACAGTGCGGACACCATATATTTT.

This clonotype was detected many times. V gene TRBV5-1 combines with J gene TRBJ1-1; maybe TRBD1 (6 bases). V lost 4 bases to trimming and J lost 11 bases, with 15 bases between them. This CDR3 region has 12 residues. The V gene's germline CDR1 is SGHRS and CDR2 YFSETQ. This chain's CDR3 is CASSTDSWKAFF. CDR3 bases: TGCGCCAGCAGCACGGACAGCTGGAAGGCTTTCTTT. The variable domain in full, completed from reference TRBV5-1 and TRBJ1-1, reads KAGVTQTPRYLIKTRGQQVTLSCSPISGHRSVSWYQQTPGQGLQFLFEYFSETQRNKGNFPGRFSGRQFSNSRSEMNVSTLELGDSALYLCASSTDSWKAFFGQGTRLTVV.

The V call is TRBV29-1, the J call TRBJ2-1; TRBD2 matches at 10 bases. J was trimmed by 10 bases and V by 6 bases; bases with no gene match: 15. Germline CDR1 is SQVTM and CDR2 is ANQGSEA. This CDR3 is 15 amino acids long. The CDR3 bases are TGCAGCGTCCGTGGGCCTAGCGGGGGCCTAGAGGAGCAGTTCTTC. Its protein is CSVRGPSGGLEEQFF.

In its sample, this clonotype was seen many times. The chain couples TRBV20-1 to TRBJ1-1, with D tentatively TRBD1 (5 bases). V lost 4 bases, J lost 4 bases, and 13 bases lay in between. Germline values: CDR1 DFQATT, CDR2 SNEGSKA (reference sequence). The CDR3 has 13 residues. CDR3 amino acids: CSAKTVGGTEAFF. As DNA, the CDR3 is TGCAGTGCTAAAACAGTGGGGGGCACTGAAGCTTTCTTT.

The table lists this clonotype with many counts. The chain carries TRBV2 and TRBJ2-1; 7 bases agree with TRBD2. CDR1 and CDR2 (germline): SNHLY, FYNNEI. V was clipped by 6 bases and J by 6 bases; unmatched bases: 11. The CDR3 totals 15 residues. For the CDR3, the DNA is TGTGCCAGCAGGGACACCGTTCGGGGGGTCAATGAGCAGTTCTTC. Its translation is CASRDTVRGVNEQFF.

The sample holds many counts of this clonotype. The CDR3 coding sequence is TGTGCCAGCAGTGACAGGGGGCGGAATCAGCCCCAGCATTTT. Amino acids: CASSDRGRNQPQHF. The chain is built from TRBV6-6 and TRBJ1-5; 10 positions match TRBD1. Germline values: CDR1 MNHNY, CDR2 SVGAGI (reference sequence). Losses at the gene ends were 5 bases for V and 4 bases for J; bases not matched to a gene: 2. The CDR3 extends over 14 amino acids.

In this sample, this clonotype turned up many times. The V gene is TRBV18, the J gene TRBJ2-7, with 9 bases fitting TRBD1. This CDR3 has 15 residues. V gave up 2 bases and J gave up 2 bases; unmatched junction bases: 4. Germline-derived CDR1 and CDR2 are KGHSH and LQKENI. CDR3 nucleotides: TGTGCCAGCTCACCATACGGACAGGGGCCCTACGAGCAGTACTTC. Amino acids: CASSPYGQGPYEQYF.

This clonotype appeared many times. The genes are TRBV3-1 and TRBJ2-1, with TRBD2 matching 15 bases. Germline CDR1 reads LGHDT; CDR2 reads YNNKEL (reference sequence). V trimming: 4 bases; J trimming: 2 bases; junction bases outside the gene matches: 6. This CDR3 region has 18 residues. The CDR3 sequence is CASSRGLAGGRPYNEQFF. The CDR3 DNA reads TGTGCCAGCAGCCGGGGACTAGCGGGAGGTCGCCCCTACAATGAGCAGTTCTTC.

The chain uses TRBV12-3 or TRBV12-4 and TRBJ1-6, with 7 bases that match TRBD1. Unmatched junction bases numbered 8, after V lost 6 bases and J lost 9 bases. The CDR3 contains 14 residues. CDR3 protein: CASSFDRVASPLHF. The DNA of the CDR3 is TGTGCCAGCAGCTTCGACAGGGTGGCTTCACCCCTCCACTTT.

The sample holds many counts of this clonotype. The V and J genes are TRBV30 and TRBJ1-5, with D hard to call. The germline gives CDR1 GTSNPN, CDR2 SVGIG (reference sequence). The CDR3 consists of 14 residues. With 3 bases removed from V and 7 bases from J, the gap between germline ends came to 16 bases. This CDR3 is CAWSRSALGQPQHF. The CDR3 region has the DNA TGTGCCTGGAGCCGCTCGGCCTTAGGGCAGCCCCAGCATTTT.

The chain is built from TRBV6-2 or TRBV6-3 and TRBJ2-5, with TRBD2 matching 12 bases. The CDR3 sequence is 17 residues long. CDR1 is MNHEY, CDR2 SVGEGT, per germline. Trimming took 5 bases from V and 3 from J; bases not matched to a gene: 10. Written as DNA, the CDR3 is TGTGCCAGCAGTACCGGGACTAGCGGGTCGGCCAAAGAGACCCAGTACTTC. It translates to CASSTGTSGSAKETQYF.

This clonotype was seen a handful of times. The CDR3 coding sequence is TGCAGTGCTAGAGGAGGACGACAGGGTCTCCACGAGCAGTACTTC. It codes for CSARGGRQGLHEQYF. The rearrangement links TRBV20-1 to TRBJ2-7; 7 positions match TRBD1. Germline V CDR1 and CDR2: DFQATT, SNEGSKA (reference sequence). The V and J ends lost 1 base and 5 bases, in that order; junction bases with no gene match: 11. CDR3 length: 15 residues.

This clonotype came up many times. V and J are TRBV3-1 and TRBJ2-7, with D perhaps matching TRBD2 (7 bases). The CDR3 length is 15 residues. Trimming shortened V by 3 bases and J by 5 bases, and 17 bases separated the two germline ends. Germline lookup yields CDR1 LGHDT and CDR2 YNNKEL (reference sequence). In nucleotides, the CDR3 is TGTGCCAGCAGCCAGGCTTCGCGGGGGCGGGACGAGCAGTACTTC. Translating it yields CASSQASRGRDEQYF.

With respect to this clonotype: A junction boundary mismatches the germline segment, possibly from a read error. J is TRBJ1-2 and V is TRBV12-3 or TRBV12-4; D is unresolved. The CDR3 extends over 14 amino acids. CDR3 DNA sequence: TGTGCCAGCAACACCCCGTTGAGCTTCTATGGCTGCACCTTC. Its translation is CASNTPLSFYGCTF.

This clonotype has at least ten counts. The chain is built from TRBV4-2 and TRBJ1-6; 8 bases fit TRBD1. Germline V CDR1 and CDR2: LGHNA, YNFKEQ. The trim removed 0 bases at V and 6 bases at J, leaving 4 bases unmatched. This CDR3 comprises 16 residues. The CDR3: CASSQEGDRGNSPLHF. DNA of the CDR3: TGTGCCAGCAGCCAAGAAGGAGACAGGGGTAATTCACCCCTCCACTTT.

A few counts support this clonotype. The genes are TRBV7-9 and TRBJ2-3, with TRBD2 identical over 7 bases. Looked up from germline, CDR1 is SEHNR and CDR2 is FQNEAQ (reference sequence). The CDR3 contains 18 residues. The V segment lost 3 bases and the J segment 8 bases; nucleotides outside the gene matches: 20. CDR3 protein: CASSLITMGGSFSGTQYF. In nucleotides, the CDR3 is TGTGCCAGCAGCTTGATTACCATGGGAGGGTCCTTTTCGGGTACGCAGTATTTT.